A single sample gave rise to the 22 T cell receptor beta chains below, sequenced in a study of shared clonotypes between healthy human individuals. Sequencing was performed with immunoSEQ multiplex PCR; in TCRdb, only in-frame clones are kept and a portion is missing. The sample comprises roughly 720,000 clones, about nine tenths of which are singletons, and about 33% rests with the top ten. Source material: memory CD8+ T cells from PBMCs. Described subset: CD45RO+ cells pooled with CCR7-negative TemRA cells. The receptors originated from a man between 18 and 29 years old in good health. Some clones in this sample may be carry-over from other donors' samples.

The chain is built from TRBV4-3 and TRBJ1-4; D call uncertain. The germline V gene has CDR1 LGHNA and CDR2 YSLEER. V lost 0 bases and J lost 8, with 19 bases in between. This CDR3 spans 17 amino acids. The CDR3 DNA is TGCGCCAGCAGCCAAGAGTGGGGTCCTGAAGGAGTCGAAAAACTGTTTTTT. This codes for CASSQEWGPEGVEKLFF.

The chain has TRBV4-1 and TRBJ2-7, with 8 bases lining up with TRBD2. The CDR3 contains 16 residues. V shed 1 base and J 0 bases; nucleotides not matched to a gene: 5. Germline V lookup: CDR1 MGHRA, CDR2 YSYEKL. The CDR3 loop is CASSQVAAGASYEQYF. The CDR3 coding sequence is TGCGCCAGCAGCCAAGTGGCAGCGGGAGCCTCCTACGAGCAGTACTTC.

The chain is built from TRBV2 and TRBJ2-7, with 15 bases that match TRBD2. Looked up from germline, CDR1 is SNHLY and CDR2 is FYNNEI. The J segment lost 5 bases and the V segment lost 5 bases, leaving 1 base of the junction unmatched. The CDR3 has 14 amino acids. The DNA for the CDR3 is TGTGCCAGCAGTTGGACTAGCGGGAGGGACGAGCAGTACTTC. Its protein product is CASSWTSGRDEQYF.

The rearrangement joins TRBV5-4 to TRBJ2-1; the D gene is possibly TRBD2 (6 bases). Between the trimmed V and J ends, which lost 0 bases and 8 bases, there was a span of 15 bases. The CDR3 runs to 15 residues. Germline V lookup: CDR1 SGHNT, CDR2 YYREEE (reference sequence). The CDR3 bases are TGTGCCAGCAGCTTGGGTTTTGGACTAAAGGATGAGCAGTTCTTC. Translated: CASSLGFGLKDEQFF.

The rearrangement uses TRBV27 and TRBJ2-2; 7 nucleotides match TRBD1. CDR1 MNHEY and CDR2 SMNVEV come from the germline V gene (reference sequence). This CDR3 comprises 15 residues. V was clipped by 4 bases and J by 0 bases; unmatched bases: 2. In DNA form, the CDR3 reads TGTGCCAGCAGTTACCAGGGGGCGAACACCGGGGAGCTGTTTTTT. Its translation is CASSYQGANTGELFF.

This clone occurred once. The chain recombines TRBV11-2 with TRBJ2-7; 10 nucleotides align to TRBD1. The J segment lost 4 bases and the V segment lost 4 bases, leaving 7 bases of the junction unmatched. The CDR3 contains 15 residues. Germline CDR1 is SGHAT and CDR2 is FQNNGV. CDR3 nucleotides: TGTGCCAGCAGCTACCCGGGACAGGGGAGGTACGAGCAGTACTTC. Translation gives CASSYPGQGRYEQYF.

Comment on this clone: A read error likely explains this, since a far larger clone differs by one base. The chain links TRBV6-5 to TRBJ2-2; D is perhaps TRBD1 (6 bases). CDR3 length: 15 amino acids. The V gene lost 5 bases and the J gene lost 5 bases, with 15 bases spanning the gap. Germline CDR1 and CDR2: MNHEY and SVGAGI. The CDR3 here is CASSITGTKTGELFF. The CDR3 DNA reads as TGTGCCAGCAGTATTACCGGGACAAAGACCGGGGAGCTGTTTTTT.

The chain is built from TRBV19 and TRBJ1-5; D not resolved. CDR3 size: 14 residues. Trimming took off 3 bases at V and 3 bases at J, with 9 bases between the two ends. From germline, CDR1 is LNHDA and CDR2 SQIVND (reference sequence). CDR3 coding DNA: TGTGCCAGTAGTATCAGGACGCACAATCAGCCCCAGCATTTT. Its translation: CASSIRTHNQPQHF.

The CDR3 reads CASSLAIGQPQHF. As DNA, the CDR3 is TGTGCCAGCAGCTTAGCAATTGGTCAGCCCCAGCATTTT. The chain links TRBV7-9 to TRBJ1-5; D unclear. V was pared by 0 bases and J by 6 bases, with 6 bases between. Germline CDR1 reads SEHNR; CDR2 reads FQNEAQ (reference sequence). The CDR3 has 13 residues.

V usage is TRBV13 and J usage is TRBJ1-1; TRBD1 might be the D (6 bases). The ends were cut back, 5 bases at V and 7 bases at J, with 17 bases in the middle. Germline loops: CDR1 PRHDT, CDR2 FYEKMQ (reference sequence). This CDR3 contains 14 residues. The CDR3 loop reads CASSLRGPYGEAFF. CDR3 sequence (DNA): TGTGCCAGCAGCCTCAGGGGCCCGTACGGTGAAGCTTTCTTT.

V and J are TRBV4-2 and TRBJ1-2; D might be TRBD1 (5 bases). Germline CDR1 LGHNA, CDR2 YNFKEQ. The length of the CDR3 is 15 residues. With 4 bases removed from V and 5 bases from J, the gap between germline ends came to 17 bases. This chain's CDR3 is CASSPRAGGRYGYTF. The CDR3 region has the DNA TGTGCCAGCAGCCCCCGGGCCGGGGGAAGGTATGGCTACACCTTC.

The V gene is TRBV5-6, the J gene TRBJ2-5, with D possibly being TRBD1 (5 bases). CDR3 length equals 14 residues. Looked up from germline, CDR1 is SGHDT and CDR2 is YYEEEE. Trimming took 0 bases from V and 5 from J, leaving 11 bases between them. The CDR3 DNA follows: TGTGCCAGCAGCTTGGCCGCAGGGCGGGAGACCCAGTACTTC. Its translation is CASSLAAGRETQYF. The full variable domain, with the rest looked up from reference TRBV5-6 and TRBJ2-5, is DAGVTQSPTHLIKTRGQQVTLRCSPKSGHDTVSWYQQALGQGPQFIFQYYEEEERQRGNFPDRFSGHQFPNYSSELNVNALLLGDSALYLCASSLAAGRETQYFGPGTRLLVL.

The genes are TRBV11-2 and TRBJ2-3, with D maybe TRBD2 (5 bases). V lost 4 bases, J lost 4 bases, and 12 bases lay in between. The germline CDR1 and CDR2 sequences are SGHAT and FQNNGV. This CDR3 is built from 14 residues. The CDR3 loop reads CASSSGTDPDTQYF. The CDR3, as DNA: TGTGCCAGCAGCTCGGGAACCGACCCAGATACGCAGTATTTT.

This clone came up once. The chain employs TRBV21-1 and TRBJ1-5; the table names TRBD1, a call not compared with the DNA. TRBV21-1 is deemed a pseudogene. The CDR3 extends over 14 amino acids. The CDR3, as DNA: TGTGCCAGCAGCAAGGGGACAGCTGGTCCGCCCCAGCATTTT. Translated, it gives CASSKGTAGPPQHF.

The chain carries TRBV7-6 and TRBJ2-3, with 8 bases aligning to TRBD2. The V gene's germline CDR1 is SGHVS and CDR2 FNYEAQ. With 8 bases clipped from V and 4 bases from J, the junction kept 11 bases outside the gene matches. This CDR3 spans 15 amino acids. The CDR3 bases are TGTGCCAGCGCCAAGGGTCGGGAGGGCCCAGATACGCAGTATTTT. It is translated as CASAKGREGPDTQYF.

This clone is a singleton in its sample. The CDR3, as DNA: TGTGCCAGCAGCCCTACCGGTTACGGGGAAAAACTGTTTTTT. It encodes CASSPTGYGEKLFF. V and J are TRBV14 and TRBJ1-4; D remains unclear. The V and J ends lost 4 bases and 8 bases respectively, with 14 bases between them. CDR1 is SGHDN, CDR2 FVKESK, per germline. The length of the CDR3 is 14 residues.

The chain has TRBV7-3 and TRBJ2-3; no definite D call. The CDR3 runs 16 residues. Trimming stripped 2 bases from V and 4 bases from J, with 16 bases between. Germline loops: CDR1 SGHTA, CDR2 FQGTGA. CDR3 in amino acids: CASSLSLVRASDTQYF. The DNA of the CDR3 is TGTGCCAGCAGCTTATCCCTCGTTAGGGCATCAGATACGCAGTATTTT.

The chain is built from TRBV28 and TRBJ1-2; D remains unclear. V was cut by 5 bases and J by 3 bases, with 16 bases left in between. Germline assignment: CDR1 MDHEN and CDR2 SYDVKM. CDR3 size: 15 residues. The CDR3 sequence is CASSVGLRVYYGYTF. The CDR3 DNA sequence: TGTGCCAGCAGTGTAGGACTCCGGGTTTACTATGGCTACACCTTC.

This chain joins TRBV6-5 and TRBJ2-7; 7 bases fit TRBD2. With 10 bases clipped from V and 3 bases from J, the junction kept 9 bases outside the gene matches. This CDR3 is 13 amino acids long. CDR1 and CDR2 (germline): MNHEY, SVGAGI. CDR3 in DNA: TGTGCCACCCGGGGGGAGTTGCGCTACGAGCAGTACTTC. Protein sequence: CATRGELRYEQYF.

This chain uses TRBV5-1 with TRBJ2-7; 9 bases fit TRBD1. The V gene end was trimmed by 0 bases and the J gene end by 2 bases; junction bases not matched to a gene: 6. Germline V gene sequence: CDR1 SGHRS, CDR2 YFSETQ. This CDR3 region has 16 residues. CDR3 in amino acids: CASSLADRDRAYEQYF. DNA of the CDR3: TGCGCCAGCAGCTTGGCTGACCGGGACAGGGCCTACGAGCAGTACTTC. Complete variable domain (other parts from reference TRBV5-1 and TRBJ2-7): KAGVTQTPRYLIKTRGQQVTLSCSPISGHRSVSWYQQTPGQGLQFLFEYFSETQRNKGNFPGRFSGRQFSNSRSEMNVSTLELGDSALYLCASSLADRDRAYEQYFGPGTRLTVT.

The chain employs TRBV7-3 and TRBJ2-3; 9 nucleotides agree with TRBD1. The germline gives CDR1 SGHTA, CDR2 FQGTGA. V trimming: 5 bases; J trimming: 9 bases; junction bases outside the gene matches: 9. This CDR3 contains 14 residues. As DNA, the CDR3 is TGTGCCAGCAGCCCGGACAGGGGAGGACCGACGCAGTATTTT. It is translated as CASSPDRGGPTQYF.

The J gene is TRBJ2-3, the V gene TRBV27; 7 bases line up with TRBD2. The CDR3 totals 15 residues. CDR1 and CDR2 from the germline V gene are MNHEY and SMNVEV (reference sequence). V lost 5 bases and J lost 8; bases outside the gene matches: 13. The CDR3, as DNA: TGTGCCAGCAGTCTTCTCGGCGGGAGTGGCTCTACGCAGTATTTT. Amino acid sequence: CASSLLGGSGSTQYF.